The rows below give T cell receptor beta chains drawn from one sample of a study of response to subunit inactivated influenza vaccine. TCRdb re-derived calls from the RT-PCR reads in MiXCR, one entry per CDR3 protein. The repertoire holds 450,000 to 600,000 distinct CDR3 sequences, with 6% to 9% as singletons. The sequences come from PBMCs from blood, collected roughly 24 months after vaccination. The receptors come from a man aged 50-75 years who received an inactivated influenza vaccine. CDR3s include the opening cysteine and the closing phenylalanine or tryptophan. Each record gives: D gene, clone size, V gene, J gene, CDR3 protein, CDR3 DNA. D genes are given only for firm matches. Where a row states a size, it is once, few, many or the class of an expanded clone; other rows omit it.

d_call: -
clone_size: few
v_call: TRBV12-3/TRBV12-4
j_call: TRBJ2-5
cdr3_aa: CASTKGTMETQYF
cdr3_nt: TGTGCCAGCACCAAAGGGACAATGGAGACCCAGTACTTC

d_call: -
clone_size: few
v_call: TRBV29-1
j_call: TRBJ2-3
cdr3_aa: CSAEGRSGTDTQYF
cdr3_nt: TGCAGCGCTGAGGGGCGGAGTGGCACAGATACGCAGTATTTT

d_call: -
clone_size: many
v_call: TRBV5-1
j_call: TRBJ2-5
cdr3_aa: CASSLDAGEETQYF
cdr3_nt: TGCGCCAGCAGCTTGGATGCAGGGGAGGAGACCCAGTACTTC

d_call: -
clone_size: -
v_call: TRBV6-1
j_call: TRBJ1-4
cdr3_aa: CASSEEGATNEKLFF
cdr3_nt: TGTGCCAGCAGTGAAGAAGGAGCAACTAATGAAAAACTGTTTTTT

d_call: -
clone_size: few
v_call: TRBV24-1
j_call: TRBJ2-1
cdr3_aa: CATSDPSGGAYNEQFF
cdr3_nt: TGTGCCACCAGTGACCCCTCCGGGGGTGCCTACAATGAGCAGTTCTTC

d_call: TRBD1
clone_size: -
v_call: TRBV6-5
j_call: TRBJ1-1
cdr3_aa: CASSYSQGANTEAFF
cdr3_nt: TGTGCCAGCAGTTACTCGCAGGGGGCGAACACTGAAGCTTTCTTT

d_call: TRBD1
clone_size: few
v_call: TRBV5-1
j_call: TRBJ2-7
cdr3_aa: CASSFQGQYEQYF
cdr3_nt: TGCGCCAGCAGCTTTCAGGGACAGTACGAGCAGTACTTC

d_call: TRBD1
clone_size: many
v_call: TRBV3-1
j_call: TRBJ1-6
cdr3_aa: CASSDRGSSPLHF
cdr3_nt: TGTGCCAGCAGTGACAGGGGGAGCTCACCCCTCCACTTT

d_call: TRBD1
clone_size: few
v_call: TRBV7-2
j_call: TRBJ1-5
cdr3_aa: CASSLTGVWNQPQHF
cdr3_nt: TGTGCCAGCAGTCTTACAGGGGTGTGGAATCAGCCCCAGCATTTT

d_call: TRBD1
clone_size: -
v_call: TRBV10-3
j_call: TRBJ1-1
cdr3_aa: CAIARDRSGEDTEAFF
cdr3_nt: TGTGCCATAGCCCGGGACAGATCTGGAGAGGACACTGAAGCTTTCTTT

d_call: -
clone_size: few
v_call: TRBV4-3
j_call: TRBJ2-2
cdr3_aa: CASSQGVGDYTGELFF
cdr3_nt: TGCGCCAGCAGCCAAGGGGTAGGGGACTACACCGGGGAGCTGTTTTTT

d_call: TRBD2
clone_size: -
v_call: TRBV5-6
j_call: TRBJ2-1
cdr3_aa: CASSLVSSGGYNEQFF
cdr3_nt: TGTGCCAGCAGCTTGGTATCTAGCGGGGGTTACAATGAGCAGTTCTTC

d_call: TRBD1
clone_size: many
v_call: TRBV5-1
j_call: TRBJ1-6
cdr3_aa: CASSLERDRGSPLHF
cdr3_nt: TGCGCCAGCAGCTTGGAACGGGACAGGGGTTCACCCCTCCACTTT

d_call: -
clone_size: -
v_call: TRBV5-1
j_call: TRBJ2-7
cdr3_aa: CASSLVQEVGEQYF
cdr3_nt: TGCGCCAGCAGCTTGGTCCAAGAAGTGGGCGAGCAGTACTTC

d_call: TRBD2
clone_size: few
v_call: TRBV12-3/TRBV12-4
j_call: TRBJ2-5
cdr3_aa: CASSRGLVRETQYF
cdr3_nt: TGTGCCAGCAGTCGCGGACTAGTCCGAGAGACCCAGTACTTC

d_call: -
clone_size: few
v_call: TRBV21-1
j_call: TRBJ2-2
cdr3_aa: CASSMGARGRATGELFF
cdr3_nt: TGTGCCAGCAGCATGGGTGCTCGCGGGAGAGCCACCGGGGAGCTGTTTTTT

d_call: -
clone_size: few
v_call: TRBV20-1
j_call: TRBJ1-5
cdr3_aa: CSARDAEDRTRNQPQHF
cdr3_nt: TGCAGTGCTAGAGACGCGGAAGACAGGACAAGGAATCAGCCCCAGCATTTT

d_call: TRBD2
clone_size: -
v_call: TRBV10-3
j_call: TRBJ2-7
cdr3_aa: CAISLGRGLAGTYEQYF
cdr3_nt: TGTGCCATCAGCCTCGGCCGGGGACTAGCGGGAACCTACGAGCAGTACTTC

d_call: TRBD2
clone_size: -
v_call: TRBV5-1
j_call: TRBJ2-1
cdr3_aa: CASSSEPGLVHNEQFF
cdr3_nt: TGCGCCAGCAGCTCGGAACCGGGACTAGTACACAATGAGCAGTTCTTC

d_call: TRBD2
clone_size: few
v_call: TRBV12-3/TRBV12-4
j_call: TRBJ2-5
cdr3_aa: CASSVGTSGETQYF
cdr3_nt: TGTGCCAGCAGTGTCGGGACTAGCGGTGAGACCCAGTACTTC

d_call: -
clone_size: many
v_call: TRBV12-3/TRBV12-4
j_call: TRBJ1-2
cdr3_aa: CASRTASNYGYTF
cdr3_nt: TGTGCCAGCAGAACTGCAAGTAACTATGGCTACACCTTC

d_call: TRBD2
clone_size: -
v_call: TRBV5-4
j_call: TRBJ2-3
cdr3_aa: CASSLAGSGGATDTQYF
cdr3_nt: TGTGCCAGCAGCTTGGCCGGTAGCGGGGGGGCGACAGATACGCAGTATTTT

d_call: -
clone_size: few
v_call: TRBV20-1
j_call: TRBJ1-1
cdr3_aa: CSARAHRENTEAFF
cdr3_nt: TGCAGTGCTAGAGCGCACAGGGAGAACACTGAAGCTTTCTTT

d_call: -
clone_size: few
v_call: TRBV6-1
j_call: TRBJ2-5
cdr3_aa: CASSADFKGETQYF
cdr3_nt: TGTGCCAGCAGTGCGGACTTTAAGGGAGAGACCCAGTACTTC

d_call: TRBD1
clone_size: -
v_call: TRBV24-1
j_call: TRBJ1-1
cdr3_aa: CATSDYGTGVGTEAFF
cdr3_nt: TGTGCCACCAGTGATTACGGGACAGGGGTTGGCACTGAAGCTTTCTTT

d_call: -
clone_size: few
v_call: TRBV20-1
j_call: TRBJ2-5
cdr3_aa: CSASRIVDSYQETQYF
cdr3_nt: TGCAGTGCTAGCCGAATCGTGGACTCGTACCAAGAGACCCAGTACTTC

d_call: -
clone_size: many
v_call: TRBV10-3
j_call: TRBJ1-5
cdr3_aa: CAISGTIIQPQHF
cdr3_nt: TGTGCCATCTCCGGGACAATCATTCAGCCCCAGCATTTT